This T cell receptor (beta chain) was captured by sequencing in a study of OX40 agonist ivuxolimab in advanced cancers. Data came from immunoSEQ multiplex PCR; TCRdb stores just in-frame clones and leaves some out. The sample contains 95,000 to 110,000 clones, about 91% of which appear only once. CDR3 size: 14 residues. Germline V lookup: CDR1 MNHNS, CDR2 SASEGT. J gave up 7 bases and V 5 bases, and 6 bases lay outside the gene matches. Sequences were derived from CD4+ or CD8+ T cells sorted from blood, sampled in a trial of the OX40 agonist ivuxolimab. The genes are TRBV6-1 and TRBJ1-5; 9 bases fit TRBD1. The sequence came from an adult with an advanced solid tumor such as melanoma, head and neck, liver or kidney cancer. Written as DNA, the CDR3 is TGTGCCAGCAGTAGGGACAGGGAGGTACAGCCCCAGCATTTT. Translated: CASSRDREVQPQHF.